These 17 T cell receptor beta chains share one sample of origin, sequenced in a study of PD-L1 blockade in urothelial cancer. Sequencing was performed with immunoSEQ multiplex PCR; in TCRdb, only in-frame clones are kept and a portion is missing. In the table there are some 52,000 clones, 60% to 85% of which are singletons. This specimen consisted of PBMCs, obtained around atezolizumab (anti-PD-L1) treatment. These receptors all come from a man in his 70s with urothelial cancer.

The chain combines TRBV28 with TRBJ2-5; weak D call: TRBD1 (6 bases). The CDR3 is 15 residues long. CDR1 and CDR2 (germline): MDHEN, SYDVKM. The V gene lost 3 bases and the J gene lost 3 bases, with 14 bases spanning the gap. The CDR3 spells CASSLAGEGEETQYF. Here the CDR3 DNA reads TGTGCCAGCAGTTTGGCAGGGGAAGGGGAAGAGACCCAGTACTTC.

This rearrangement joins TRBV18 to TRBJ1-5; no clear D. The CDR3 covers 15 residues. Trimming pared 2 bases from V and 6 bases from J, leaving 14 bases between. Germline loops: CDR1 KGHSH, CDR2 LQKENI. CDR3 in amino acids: CASSPEGRGGQPQHF. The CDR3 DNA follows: TGTGCCAGCTCACCAGAGGGCAGAGGAGGTCAGCCCCAGCATTTT.

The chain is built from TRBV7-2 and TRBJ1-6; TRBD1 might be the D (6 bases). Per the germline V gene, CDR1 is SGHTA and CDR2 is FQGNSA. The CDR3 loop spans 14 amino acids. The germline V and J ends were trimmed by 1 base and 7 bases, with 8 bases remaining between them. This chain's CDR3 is CASSLDRANSPLHF. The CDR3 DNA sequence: TGTGCCAGCAGCTTAGACAGGGCAAATTCACCCCTCCACTTT.

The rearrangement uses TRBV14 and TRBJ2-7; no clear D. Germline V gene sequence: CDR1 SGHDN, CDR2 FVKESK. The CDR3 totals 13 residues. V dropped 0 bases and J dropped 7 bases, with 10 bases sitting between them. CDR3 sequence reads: CASSQDLLGEQYF. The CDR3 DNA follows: TGTGCCAGCAGCCAAGACCTCCTAGGAGAGCAGTACTTC. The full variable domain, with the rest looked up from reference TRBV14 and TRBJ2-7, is EAGVTQFPSHSVIEKGQTVTLRCDPISGHDNLYWYRRVMGKEIKFLLHFVKESKQDESGMPNNRFLAERTGGTYSTLKVQPAELEDSGVYFCASSQDLLGEQYFGPGTRLTVT.

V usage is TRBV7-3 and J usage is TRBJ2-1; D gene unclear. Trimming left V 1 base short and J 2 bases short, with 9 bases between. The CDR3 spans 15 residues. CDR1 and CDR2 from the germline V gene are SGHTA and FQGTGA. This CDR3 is CASSLNGLTYNEQFF. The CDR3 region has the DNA TGTGCCAGCAGCTTAAATGGGCTTACCTACAATGAGCAGTTCTTC.

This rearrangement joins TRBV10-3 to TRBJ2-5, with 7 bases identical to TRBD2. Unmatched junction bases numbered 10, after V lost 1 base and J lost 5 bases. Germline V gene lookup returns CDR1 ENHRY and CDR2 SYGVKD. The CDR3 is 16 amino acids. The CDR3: CAISEFTVGGIETQYF. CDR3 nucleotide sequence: TGTGCCATCAGTGAGTTTACTGTGGGAGGGATTGAGACCCAGTACTTC.

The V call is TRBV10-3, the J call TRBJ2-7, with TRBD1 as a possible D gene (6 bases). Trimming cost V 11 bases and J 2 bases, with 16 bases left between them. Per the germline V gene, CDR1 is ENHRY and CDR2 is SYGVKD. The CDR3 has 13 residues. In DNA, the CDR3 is TGTGCCGCAAGGACAGAGTTAACCTACGAGCAGTACTTC. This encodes CAARTELTYEQYF.

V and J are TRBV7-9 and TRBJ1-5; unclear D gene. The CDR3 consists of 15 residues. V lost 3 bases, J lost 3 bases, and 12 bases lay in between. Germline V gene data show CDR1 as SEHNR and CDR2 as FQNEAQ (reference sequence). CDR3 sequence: CASSFGSETNQPQHF. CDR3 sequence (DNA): TGTGCCAGCAGCTTCGGGTCCGAGACCAATCAGCCCCAGCATTTT.

CDR3 amino acids: CASSWGQGTAQETQYF. The CDR3 coding sequence is TGTGCCAGCAGCTGGGGACAGGGCACCGCACAAGAGACCCAGTACTTC. V usage is TRBV5-4 and J usage is TRBJ2-5; 9 nucleotides match TRBD1. The CDR3 is 16 residues long. CDR1 is SGHNT, CDR2 YYREEE, per germline (reference sequence). The ends lost 3 bases at V and 2 bases at J; junction bases unmatched: 8.

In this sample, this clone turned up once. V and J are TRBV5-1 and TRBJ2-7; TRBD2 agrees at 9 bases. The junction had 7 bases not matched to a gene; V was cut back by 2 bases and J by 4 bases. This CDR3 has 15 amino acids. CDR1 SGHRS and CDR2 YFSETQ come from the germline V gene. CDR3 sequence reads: CASSLNSGGGYEQYF. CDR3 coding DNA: TGCGCCAGCAGCTTAAATAGCGGGGGCGGGTACGAGCAGTACTTC.

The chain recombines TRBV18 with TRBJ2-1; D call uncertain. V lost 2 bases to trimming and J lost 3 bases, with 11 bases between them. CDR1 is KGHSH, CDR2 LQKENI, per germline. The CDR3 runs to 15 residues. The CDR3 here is CASSPEVPVYNEQFF. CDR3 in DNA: TGTGCCAGCTCACCAGAGGTACCCGTCTACAATGAGCAGTTCTTC.

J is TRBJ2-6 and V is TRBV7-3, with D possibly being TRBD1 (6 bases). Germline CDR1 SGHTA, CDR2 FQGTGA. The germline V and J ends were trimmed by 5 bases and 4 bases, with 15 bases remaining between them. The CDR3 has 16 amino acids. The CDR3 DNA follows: TGTGCCAGCAGCCCCCAGAGGACAGCCGGGGCCAACGTCCTGACTTTC. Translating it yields CASSPQRTAGANVLTF.

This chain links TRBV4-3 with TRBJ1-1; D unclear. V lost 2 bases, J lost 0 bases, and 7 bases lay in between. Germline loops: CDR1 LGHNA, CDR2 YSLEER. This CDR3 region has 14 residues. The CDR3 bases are TGCGCCAGCAGCCAATTCTCCCTGAACACTGAAGCTTTCTTT. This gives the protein CASSQFSLNTEAFF.

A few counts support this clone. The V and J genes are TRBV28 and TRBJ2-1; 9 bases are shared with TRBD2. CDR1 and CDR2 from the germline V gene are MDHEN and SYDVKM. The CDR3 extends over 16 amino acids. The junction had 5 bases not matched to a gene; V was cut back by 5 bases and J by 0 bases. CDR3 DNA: TGTGCCAGCAGTACCCCAGCGGGGGGCTCCTACAATGAGCAGTTCTTC. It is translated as CASSTPAGGSYNEQFF.

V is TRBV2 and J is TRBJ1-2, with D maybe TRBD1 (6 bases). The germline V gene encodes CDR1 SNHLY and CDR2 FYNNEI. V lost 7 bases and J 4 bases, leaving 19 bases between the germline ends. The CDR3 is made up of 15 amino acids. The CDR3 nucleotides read TGTGCCAGCACTTGGAACAGGGCGGACTCCTATGGCTACACCTTC. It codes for CASTWNRADSYGYTF.

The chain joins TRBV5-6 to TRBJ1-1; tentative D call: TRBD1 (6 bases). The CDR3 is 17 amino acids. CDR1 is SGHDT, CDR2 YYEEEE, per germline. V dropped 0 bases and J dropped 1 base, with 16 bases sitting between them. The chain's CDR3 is CASSLERFQGQNTEAFF. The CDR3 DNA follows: TGTGCCAGCAGCTTGGAGAGGTTTCAGGGGCAGAACACTGAAGCTTTCTTT.

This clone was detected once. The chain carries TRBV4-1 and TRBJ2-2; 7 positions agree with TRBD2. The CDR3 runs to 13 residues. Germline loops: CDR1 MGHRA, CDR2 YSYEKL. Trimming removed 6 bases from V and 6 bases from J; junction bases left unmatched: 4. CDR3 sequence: CASSAGRAGELFF. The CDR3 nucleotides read TGCGCCAGCAGTGCAGGGAGGGCCGGGGAGCTGTTTTTT.